This T cell receptor (beta chain) was profiled in a study of blood T cell repertoires in COVID-19. The CDR3 length is 16 residues. Losses at the gene ends were 5 bases for V and 2 bases for J; bases not matched to a gene: 9. The germline CDR1 and CDR2 sequences are MNHEY and SVGEGT. The repertoire was sequenced with immunoSEQ multiplex PCR; TCRdb's copy has only in-frame clones and lacks some. The table records roughly 190,000 clones, about 90% of them present only once. Sequencing input: peripheral blood. This chain links TRBV6-2 or TRBV6-3 with TRBJ1-2; 9 bases are a match to TRBD1. The clonotype originates from an older woman with COVID-19, enrolled during active disease. The CDR3 region is CASSTGTGFNNYGYTF. CDR3 sequence (DNA): TGTGCCAGCAGTACCGGGACAGGGTTTAACAACTATGGCTACACCTTC.